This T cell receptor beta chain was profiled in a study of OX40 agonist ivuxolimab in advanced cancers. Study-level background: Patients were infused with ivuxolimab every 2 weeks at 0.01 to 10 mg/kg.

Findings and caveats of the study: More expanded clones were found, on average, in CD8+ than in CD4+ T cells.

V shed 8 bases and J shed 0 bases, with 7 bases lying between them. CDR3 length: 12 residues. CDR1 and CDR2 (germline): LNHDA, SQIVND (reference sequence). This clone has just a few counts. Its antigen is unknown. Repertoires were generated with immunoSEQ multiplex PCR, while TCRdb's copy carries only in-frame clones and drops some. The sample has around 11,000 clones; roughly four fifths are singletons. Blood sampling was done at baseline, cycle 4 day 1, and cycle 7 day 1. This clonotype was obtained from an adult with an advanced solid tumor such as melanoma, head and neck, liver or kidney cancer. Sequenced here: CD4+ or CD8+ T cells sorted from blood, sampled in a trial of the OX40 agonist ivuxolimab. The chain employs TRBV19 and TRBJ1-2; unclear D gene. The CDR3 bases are TGTGCCAGTGGTCCTCCTAACTATGGCTACACCTTC. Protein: CASGPPNYGYTF. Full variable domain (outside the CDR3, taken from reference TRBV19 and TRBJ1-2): DGGITQSPKYLFRKEGQNVTLSCEQNLNHDAMYWYRQDPGQGLRLIYYSQIVNDFQKGDIAEGYSVSREKKESFPLTVTSAQKNPTAFYLCASGPPNYGYTFGSGTRLTVV.